The T cell receptor beta chain described here comes from a study of blood T cells in healthy people across ages. Study findings and constraints: Greater diversity and more naive CD4+ cells were seen in long-lived donors than in aged donors.

As concerns this clonotype: Its cognate antigen is unknown.

V was clipped by 5 bases and J by 5 bases; unmatched bases: 3. Germline CDR1 and CDR2: MDHEN and SYDVKM. This CDR3 has 16 residues. The authors ran a second PCR of about 7 to 11 cycles using a sample-barcoded 5' primer and a J-beta primer mix. TCRdb reanalysed the 5' RACE reads using MiXCR and keeps one entry per CDR3 protein. In the table there are about 1.7 million distinct CDR3 sequences, roughly 30% of which are singletons. This receptor was taken from a woman aged 25 to 39 in good health. Material: blood. The chain is built from TRBV28 and TRBJ2-1, with TRBD2 identical over 16 bases. The CDR3 bases are TGTGCCAGCAGTGGGACTAGCGGGGGGGCCCACAATGAGCAGTTCTTC. As protein: CASSGTSGGAHNEQFF. Based on the CDR3 plus reference TRBV28 and TRBJ2-1, the full variable domain is DVKVTQSSRYLVKRTGEKVFLECVQDMDHENMFWYRQDPGLGLRLIYFSYDVKMKEKGDIPEGYSVSREKKERFSLILESASTNQTSMYLCASSGTSGGAHNEQFFGPGTRLTVL.